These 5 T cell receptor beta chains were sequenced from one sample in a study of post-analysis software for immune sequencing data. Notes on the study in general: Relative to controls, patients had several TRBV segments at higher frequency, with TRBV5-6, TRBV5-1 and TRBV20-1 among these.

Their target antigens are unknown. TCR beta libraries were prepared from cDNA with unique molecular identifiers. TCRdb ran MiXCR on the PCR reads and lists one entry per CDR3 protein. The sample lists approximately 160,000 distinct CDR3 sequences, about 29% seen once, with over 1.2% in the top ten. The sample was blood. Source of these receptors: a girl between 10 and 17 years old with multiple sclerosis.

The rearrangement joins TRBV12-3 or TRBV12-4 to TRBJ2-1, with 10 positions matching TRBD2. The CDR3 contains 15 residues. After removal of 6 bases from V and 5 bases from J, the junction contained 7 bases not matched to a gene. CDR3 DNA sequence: TGTGCCAGCAGAAGACCAGGACTAGCGGACAATGAGCAGTTCTTC. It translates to CASRRPGLADNEQFF.

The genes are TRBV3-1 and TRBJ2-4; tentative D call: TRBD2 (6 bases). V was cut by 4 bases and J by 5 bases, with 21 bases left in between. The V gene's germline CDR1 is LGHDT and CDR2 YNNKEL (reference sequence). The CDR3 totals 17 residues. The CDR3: CASSPDWGEWAENIQYF. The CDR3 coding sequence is TGTGCCAGCAGCCCAGATTGGGGGGAGTGGGCCGAAAACATTCAGTACTTC.

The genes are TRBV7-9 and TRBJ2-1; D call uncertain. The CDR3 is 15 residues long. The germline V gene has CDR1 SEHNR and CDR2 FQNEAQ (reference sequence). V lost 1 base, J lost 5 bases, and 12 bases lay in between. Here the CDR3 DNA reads TGTGCCAGCAGCTTAGGGGGTGGTGCGGACAATGAGCAGTTCTTC. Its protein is CASSLGGGADNEQFF.

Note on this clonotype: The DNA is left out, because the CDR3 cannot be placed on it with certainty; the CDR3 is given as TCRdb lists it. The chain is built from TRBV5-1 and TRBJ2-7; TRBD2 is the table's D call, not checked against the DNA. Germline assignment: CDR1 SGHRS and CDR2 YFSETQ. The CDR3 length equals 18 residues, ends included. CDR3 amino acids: CASSLVGGGTDIPYERYF.

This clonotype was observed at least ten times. The CDR3 here is CASSFLAGGSSYEQYF. CDR3 nucleotides: TGTGCCAGCAGCTTTCTAGCGGGAGGGAGCTCCTACGAGCAGTACTTC. The V and J genes are TRBV13 and TRBJ2-7; TRBD2 matches at 12 bases. The CDR3 totals 16 residues. Germline CDR1 is PRHDT and CDR2 is FYEKMQ (reference sequence). V gave up 3 bases and J gave up 0 bases; unmatched junction bases: 3.